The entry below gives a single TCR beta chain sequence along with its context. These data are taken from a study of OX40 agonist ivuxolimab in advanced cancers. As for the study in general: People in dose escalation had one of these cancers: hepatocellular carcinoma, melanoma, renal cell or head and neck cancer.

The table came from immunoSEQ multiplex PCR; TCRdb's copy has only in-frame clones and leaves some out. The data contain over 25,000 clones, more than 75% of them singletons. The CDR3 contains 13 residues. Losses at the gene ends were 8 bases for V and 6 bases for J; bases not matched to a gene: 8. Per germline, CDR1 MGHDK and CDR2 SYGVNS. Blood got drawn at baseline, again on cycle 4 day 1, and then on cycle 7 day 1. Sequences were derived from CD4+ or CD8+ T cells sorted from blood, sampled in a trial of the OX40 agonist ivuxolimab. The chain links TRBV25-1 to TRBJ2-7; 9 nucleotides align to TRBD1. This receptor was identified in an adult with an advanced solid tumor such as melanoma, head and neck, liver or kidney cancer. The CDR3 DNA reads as TGTGCCAGCTCCGGGACAGGGAAAACCGAGCAGTACTTC. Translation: CASSGTGKTEQYF.